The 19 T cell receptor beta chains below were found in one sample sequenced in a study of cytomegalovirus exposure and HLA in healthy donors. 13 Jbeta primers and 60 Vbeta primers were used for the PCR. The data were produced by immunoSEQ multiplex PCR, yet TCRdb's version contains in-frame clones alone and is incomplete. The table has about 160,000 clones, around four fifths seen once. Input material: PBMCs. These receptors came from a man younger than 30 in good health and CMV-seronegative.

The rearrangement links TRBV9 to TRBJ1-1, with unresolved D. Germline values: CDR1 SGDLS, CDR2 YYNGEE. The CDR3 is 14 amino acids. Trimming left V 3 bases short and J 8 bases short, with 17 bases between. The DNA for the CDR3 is TGTGCCAGCAGCGAGTGGGGAGGTTCTATCGAAGCTTTCTTT. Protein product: CASSEWGGSIEAFF. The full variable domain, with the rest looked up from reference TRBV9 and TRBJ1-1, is DSGVTQTPKHLITATGQRVTLRCSPRSGDLSVYWYQQSLDQGLQFLIQYYNGEERAKGNILERFSAQQFPDLHSELNLSSLELGDSALYFCASSEWGGSIEAFFGQGTRLTVV.

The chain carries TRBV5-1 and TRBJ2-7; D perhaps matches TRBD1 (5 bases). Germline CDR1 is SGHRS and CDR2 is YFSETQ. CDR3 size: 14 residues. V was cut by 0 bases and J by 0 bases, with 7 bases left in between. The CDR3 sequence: CASSLEGVSYEQYF. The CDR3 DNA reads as TGCGCCAGCAGCTTGGAAGGGGTCTCCTACGAGCAGTACTTC.

In nucleotides, the CDR3 is TGTGCCAGCAGCGGACAGTCACTTCCCTACGAGCAGTACTTC. Its translation is CASSGQSLPYEQYF. The V gene is TRBV6-5, the J gene TRBJ2-7, with a possible D match to TRBD1 (6 bases). V was shortened by 6 bases and J by 2 bases, with 14 bases between the two germline ends. There are 14 residues in the CDR3. The germline V gene has CDR1 MNHEY and CDR2 SVGAGI.

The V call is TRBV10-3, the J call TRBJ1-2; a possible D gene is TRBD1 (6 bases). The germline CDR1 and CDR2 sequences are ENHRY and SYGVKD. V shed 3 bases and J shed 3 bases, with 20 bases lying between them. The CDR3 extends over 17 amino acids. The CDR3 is CAISDHGGGRGDYGYTF. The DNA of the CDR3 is TGTGCCATCAGTGACCATGGGGGGGGTAGGGGGGACTATGGCTACACCTTC.

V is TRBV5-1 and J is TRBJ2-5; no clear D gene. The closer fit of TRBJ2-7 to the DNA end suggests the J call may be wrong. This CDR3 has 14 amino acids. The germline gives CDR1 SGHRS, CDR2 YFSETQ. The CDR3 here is CASSLEQISYEQYF. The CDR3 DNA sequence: TGCGCCAGCAGCTTGGAACAGATCTCCTACGAGCAGTACTTC.

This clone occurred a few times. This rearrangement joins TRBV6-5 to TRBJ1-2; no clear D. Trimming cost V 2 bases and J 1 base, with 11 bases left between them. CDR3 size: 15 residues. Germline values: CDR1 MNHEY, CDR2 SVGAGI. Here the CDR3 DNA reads TGTGCCAGCAGTTACCGGGGTAGGGTTAACTATGGCTACACCTTC. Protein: CASSYRGRVNYGYTF.

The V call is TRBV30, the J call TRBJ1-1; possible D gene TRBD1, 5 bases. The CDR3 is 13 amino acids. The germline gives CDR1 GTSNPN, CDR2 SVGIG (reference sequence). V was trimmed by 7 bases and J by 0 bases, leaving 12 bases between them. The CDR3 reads CALKGLLNTEAFF. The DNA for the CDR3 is TGTGCCTTAAAGGGACTCCTGAACACTGAAGCTTTCTTT.

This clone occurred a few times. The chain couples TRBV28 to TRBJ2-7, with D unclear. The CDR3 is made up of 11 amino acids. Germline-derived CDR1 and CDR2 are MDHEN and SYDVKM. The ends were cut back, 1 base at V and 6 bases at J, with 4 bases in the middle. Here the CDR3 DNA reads TGTGCCAGCAGTTTATCGGTCGAGCAGTACTTC. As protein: CASSLSVEQYF. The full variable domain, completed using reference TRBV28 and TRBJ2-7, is DVKVTQSSRYLVKRTGEKVFLECVQDMDHENMFWYRQDPGLGLRLIYFSYDVKMKEKGDIPEGYSVSREKKERFSLILESASTNQTSMYLCASSLSVEQYFGPGTRLTVT.

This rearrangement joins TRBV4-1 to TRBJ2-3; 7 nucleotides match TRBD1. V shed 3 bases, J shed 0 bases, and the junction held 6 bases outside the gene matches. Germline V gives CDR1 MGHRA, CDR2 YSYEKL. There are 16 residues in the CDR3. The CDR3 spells CASSQITGASTDTQYF. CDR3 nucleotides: TGCGCCAGCAGCCAGATCACAGGGGCCAGCACAGATACGCAGTATTTT.

CDR3 sequence (DNA): TGTGCCTGGAGTGAGCGGGGGGGACAGCCCCAGCATTTT. Translated: CAWSERGGQPQHF. V usage is TRBV30 and J usage is TRBJ1-5; D possibly corresponds to TRBD1 (5 bases). CDR3 length equals 13 residues. V shed 1 base and J shed 7 bases, with 11 bases lying between them. Germline lookup yields CDR1 GTSNPN and CDR2 SVGIG (reference sequence).

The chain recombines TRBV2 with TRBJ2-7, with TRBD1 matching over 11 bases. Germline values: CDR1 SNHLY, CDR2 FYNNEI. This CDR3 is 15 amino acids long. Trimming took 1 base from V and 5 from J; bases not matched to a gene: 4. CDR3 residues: CASSEVGQGANEQYF. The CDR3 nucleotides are TGTGCCAGCAGTGAAGTAGGACAGGGGGCTAACGAGCAGTACTTC.

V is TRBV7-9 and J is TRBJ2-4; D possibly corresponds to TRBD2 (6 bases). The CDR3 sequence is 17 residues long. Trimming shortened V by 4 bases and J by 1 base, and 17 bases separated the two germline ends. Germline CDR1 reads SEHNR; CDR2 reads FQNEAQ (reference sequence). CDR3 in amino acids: CASSSGRLAAAKNIQYF. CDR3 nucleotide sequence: TGTGCCAGCAGCTCCGGGCGGTTAGCGGCCGCCAAAAACATTCAGTACTTC.

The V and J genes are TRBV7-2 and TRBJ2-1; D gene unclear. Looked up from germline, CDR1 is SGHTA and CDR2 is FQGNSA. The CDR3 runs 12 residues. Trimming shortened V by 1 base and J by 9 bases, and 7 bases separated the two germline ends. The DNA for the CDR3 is TGTGCCAGCAGCTTAGGACATTTTGAGCAGTTCTTC. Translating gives CASSLGHFEQFF.

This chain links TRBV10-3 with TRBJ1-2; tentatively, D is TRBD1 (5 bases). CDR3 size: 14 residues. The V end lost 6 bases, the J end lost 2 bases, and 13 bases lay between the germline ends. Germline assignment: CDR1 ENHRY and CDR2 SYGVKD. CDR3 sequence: CAIRNFDSNYGYTF. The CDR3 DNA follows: TGTGCCATCAGGAACTTTGACAGCAACTATGGCTACACCTTC.

CDR3 nucleotide sequence: TGTGCCAGCAGCTCCGATAGCGGGAAAAGGGGTGAGCAGTTCTTC. Translation gives CASSSDSGKRGEQFF. J is TRBJ2-1 and V is TRBV5-4; TRBD2 matches 8 bases. The length of the CDR3 is 15 residues. CDR1 is SGHNT, CDR2 YYREEE, per germline (reference sequence). The junction had 11 bases not matched to a gene; V was cut back by 3 bases and J by 9 bases.

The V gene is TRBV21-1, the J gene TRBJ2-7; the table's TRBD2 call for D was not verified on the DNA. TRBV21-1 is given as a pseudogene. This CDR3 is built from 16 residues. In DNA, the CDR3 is TGTGCCAGTTGGGCGACTGAGCGGGAGGGGTCCTACGAGCAGTACTTC. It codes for CASWATEREGSYEQYF.

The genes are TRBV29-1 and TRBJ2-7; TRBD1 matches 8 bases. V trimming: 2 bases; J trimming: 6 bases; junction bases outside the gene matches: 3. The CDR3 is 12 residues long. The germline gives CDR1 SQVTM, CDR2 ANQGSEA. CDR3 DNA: TGCAGCGTTGAACGACAGGGGACCGAGCAGTACTTC. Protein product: CSVERQGTEQYF.

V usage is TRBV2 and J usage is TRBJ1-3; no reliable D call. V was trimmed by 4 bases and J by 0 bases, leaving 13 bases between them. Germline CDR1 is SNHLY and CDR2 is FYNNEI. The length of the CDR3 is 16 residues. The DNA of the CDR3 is TGTGCCAGCAGTGTACTTGGAGGGTACTCTGGAAACACCATATATTTT. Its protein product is CASSVLGGYSGNTIYF. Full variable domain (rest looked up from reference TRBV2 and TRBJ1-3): EPEVTQTPSHQVTQMGQEVILRCVPISNHLYFYWYRQILGQKVEFLVSFYNNEISEKSEIFDDQFSVERPDGSNFTLKIRSTKLEDSAMYFCASSVLGGYSGNTIYFGEGSWLTVV.

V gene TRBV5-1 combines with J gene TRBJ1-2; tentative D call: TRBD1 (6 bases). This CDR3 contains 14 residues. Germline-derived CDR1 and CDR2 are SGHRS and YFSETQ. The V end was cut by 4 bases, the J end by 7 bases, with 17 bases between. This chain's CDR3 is CASSPAEDRGGYTF. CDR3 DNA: TGCGCCAGCAGCCCAGCCGAGGACAGAGGTGGCTACACCTTC.